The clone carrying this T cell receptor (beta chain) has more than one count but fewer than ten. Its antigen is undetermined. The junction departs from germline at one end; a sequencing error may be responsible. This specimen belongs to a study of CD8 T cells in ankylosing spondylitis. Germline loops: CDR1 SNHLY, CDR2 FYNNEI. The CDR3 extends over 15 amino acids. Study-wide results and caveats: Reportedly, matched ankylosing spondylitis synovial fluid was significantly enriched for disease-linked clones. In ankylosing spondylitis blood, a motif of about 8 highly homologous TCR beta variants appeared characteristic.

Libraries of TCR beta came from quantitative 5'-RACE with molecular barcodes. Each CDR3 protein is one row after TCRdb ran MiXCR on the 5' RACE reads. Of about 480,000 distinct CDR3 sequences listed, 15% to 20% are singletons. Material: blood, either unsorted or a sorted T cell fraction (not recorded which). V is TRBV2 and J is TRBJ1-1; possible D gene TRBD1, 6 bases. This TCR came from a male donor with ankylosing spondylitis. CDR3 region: CASIERDNLNTEAFF. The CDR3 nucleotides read TGTGCCAGCATTGAAAGGGACAATTTGAACACTGAAGCTTTCTTT.